This T cell receptor beta chain was found in a study of CD8+ T cells in alopecia areata. A word on this clone: Its antigen remains unknown.

Study-wide results and caveats: Tofacitinib significantly reduced both scalp clonality and expanded CD8+ clones among the top 100. Scalp and blood samples kept many expanded lesional clones throughout tofacitinib.

cDNA serving as the sequencing template came from extracted, reverse transcribed RNA. Assay: immunoSEQ multiplex PCR; the TCRdb copy retains only in-frame clones and omits some. The sample has a few hundred thousand clones; around three fifths are singletons. Treatment noted: oral pan-JAK inhibitor, 5-10 mg twice daily. Losses at the gene ends were 6 bases for V and 6 bases for J; bases not matched to a gene: 10. The CDR3 is 17 residues long. CDR1 and CDR2 (germline): SGHAT, FQNNGV. Sequenced here: CD4+ T cells sorted from blood, sampled at week 4, from a patient treated with tofacitinib. The source of this sequence is a human donor with alopecia areata. This chain uses TRBV11-2 with TRBJ2-1; the match to TRBD2 covers 14 bases. DNA of the CDR3: TGTGCCAGCAGAGGGACTAGCGGGGGAGTTACCGCCAATGAGCAGTTCTTC. It encodes CASRGTSGGVTANEQFF.